Below, one T cell receptor (beta chain) is given with its context. The antigen is undetermined. Here immunoSEQ multiplex PCR was the method, and the copy in TCRdb shows in-frame clones only, minus some. Of 65,000 to 85,000 clones listed, roughly 91% are singletons. The data were obtained in a study of OX40 agonist ivuxolimab in advanced cancers. Trimming at V came to 5 bases and at J to 6 bases, leaving 7 bases not matched to a gene. Germline CDR1 and CDR2: SGHVS and FQNEAQ. The CDR3 covers 14 residues. Findings and caveats of the study: CD4+ T cells averaged fewer expanded clones than CD8+ T cells.

This TCR derives from an adult with an advanced solid tumor such as melanoma, head and neck, liver or kidney cancer. The rearrangement joins TRBV7-8 to TRBJ1-1; TRBD1 matches 9 bases. The source was CD4+ or CD8+ T cells sorted from blood, collected in a trial of the OX40 agonist ivuxolimab. CDR3 DNA sequence: TGTGCCAGCAGCATACAGGGGGCCCTGGCTGAAGCTTTCTTT. Its translation is CASSIQGALAEAFF.